The sequence of this T cell receptor beta chain was determined in a study of blood T cell repertoires in COVID-19. Across the whole study: Acute and convalescent COVID-19 samples came from the United States, Italy and Spain. In each case, the material was cDNA or gDNA derived from T cells, B-cell-depleted T cells, or PBMCs.

Participants had their cohort set by participant-reported clinical history. Generated by immunoSEQ multiplex PCR, the TCRdb table keeps only in-frame clones and is missing some. The data contain about 180,000 clones, nearly 80% of them seen just once; the ten biggest clones take up around an eighth. Germline CDR1 is SQVTM and CDR2 is ANQGSEA. This CDR3 spans 13 amino acids. V gave up 2 bases and J gave up 6 bases, with 14 bases separating them. This TCR came from a man aged 55 to 69 who had been exposed to COVID-19. The rearrangement joins TRBV29-1 to TRBJ2-7, with D tentatively TRBD1 (5 bases). Sequenced: PBMCs or T cells enriched from blood (not recorded which). CDR3 nucleotides: TGCAGCGTTGAATTCAGGGTTTCAGGCGAGCAGTACTTC. Translation gives CSVEFRVSGEQYF.